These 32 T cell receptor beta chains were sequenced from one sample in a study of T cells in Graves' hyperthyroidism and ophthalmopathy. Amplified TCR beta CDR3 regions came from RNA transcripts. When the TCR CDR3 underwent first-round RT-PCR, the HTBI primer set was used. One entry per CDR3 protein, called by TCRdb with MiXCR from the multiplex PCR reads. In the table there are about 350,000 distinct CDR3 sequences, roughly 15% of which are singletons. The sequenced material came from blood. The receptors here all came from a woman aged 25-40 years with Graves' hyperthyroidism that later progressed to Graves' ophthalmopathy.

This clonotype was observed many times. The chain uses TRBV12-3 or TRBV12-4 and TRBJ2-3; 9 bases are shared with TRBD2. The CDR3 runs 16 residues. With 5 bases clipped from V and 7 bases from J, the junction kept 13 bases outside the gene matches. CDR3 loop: CASSPTGSGGPYTQYF. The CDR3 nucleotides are TGTGCCAGCAGTCCCACAGGTAGCGGGGGACCGTATACGCAGTATTTT.

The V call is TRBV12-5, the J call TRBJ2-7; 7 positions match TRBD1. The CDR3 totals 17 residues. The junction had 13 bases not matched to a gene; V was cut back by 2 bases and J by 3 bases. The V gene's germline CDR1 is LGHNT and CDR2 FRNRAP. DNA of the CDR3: TGTGCTAGTGGTTTGATACTAACCGGGACAGAACACTACGAGCAGTACTTC. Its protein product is CASGLILTGTEHYEQYF.

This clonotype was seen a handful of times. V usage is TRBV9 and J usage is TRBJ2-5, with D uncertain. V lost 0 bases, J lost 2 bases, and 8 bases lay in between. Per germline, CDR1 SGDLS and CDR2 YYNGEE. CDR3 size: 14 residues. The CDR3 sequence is CASSVEMGQETQYF. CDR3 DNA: TGTGCCAGCAGCGTAGAAATGGGACAAGAGACCCAGTACTTC. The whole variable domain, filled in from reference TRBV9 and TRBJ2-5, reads DSGVTQTPKHLITATGQRVTLRCSPRSGDLSVYWYQQSLDQGLQFLIQYYNGEERAKGNILERFSAQQFPDLHSELNLSSLELGDSALYFCASSVEMGQETQYFGPGTRLLVL.

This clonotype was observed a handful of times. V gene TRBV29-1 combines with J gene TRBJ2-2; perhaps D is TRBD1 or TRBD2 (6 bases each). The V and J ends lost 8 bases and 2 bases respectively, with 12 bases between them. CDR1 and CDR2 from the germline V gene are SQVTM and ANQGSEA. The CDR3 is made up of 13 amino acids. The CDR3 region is CSTRGPNTGELFF. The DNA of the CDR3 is TGCAGCACCCGGGGGCCAAACACCGGGGAGCTGTTTTTT.

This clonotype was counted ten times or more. Written as DNA, the CDR3 is TGTGCCAGCACAGCCGAACTAGCGGGAGGTCTCGGGGAGCTGTTTTTT. The encoded protein is CASTAELAGGLGELFF. V and J are TRBV12-3 or TRBV12-4 and TRBJ2-2; the match to TRBD2 covers 12 bases. V lost 7 bases and J lost 7; bases outside the gene matches: 10. This CDR3 region has 16 residues.

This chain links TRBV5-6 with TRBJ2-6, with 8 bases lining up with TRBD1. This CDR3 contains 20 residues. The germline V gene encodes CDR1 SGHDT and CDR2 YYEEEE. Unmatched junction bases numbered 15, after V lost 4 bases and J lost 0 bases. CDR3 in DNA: TGTGCCAGCAGCCACGCGACCCCGACAGGGGACCCCTCTGGGGCCAACGTCCTGACTTTC. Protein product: CASSHATPTGDPSGANVLTF.

The CDR3 nucleotides read TGCAGTGCTGGGGGTCGGGGGTCCCCCTCCTACAATGAGCAGTTCTTC. This sequence encodes CSAGGRGSPSYNEQFF. The V and J genes are TRBV20-1 and TRBJ2-1; possible D gene TRBD2, 6 bases. The V end was cut by 5 bases, the J end by 0 bases, with 17 bases between. CDR1 DFQATT and CDR2 SNEGSKA come from the germline V gene (reference sequence). This CDR3 region has 16 residues.

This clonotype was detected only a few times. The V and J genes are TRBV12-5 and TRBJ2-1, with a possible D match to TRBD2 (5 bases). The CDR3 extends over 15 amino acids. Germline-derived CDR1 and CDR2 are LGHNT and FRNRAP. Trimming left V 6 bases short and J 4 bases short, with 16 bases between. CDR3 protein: CASGAGLGDYNEQFF. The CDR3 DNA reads TGTGCTAGTGGGGCGGGCCTTGGAGATTACAATGAGCAGTTCTTC.

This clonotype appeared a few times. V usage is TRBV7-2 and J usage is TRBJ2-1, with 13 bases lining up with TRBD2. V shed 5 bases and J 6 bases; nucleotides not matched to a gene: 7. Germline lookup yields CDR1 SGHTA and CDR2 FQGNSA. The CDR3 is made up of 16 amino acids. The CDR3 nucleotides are TGTGCCAGCAGCCCCGGGACTAGCGGGGTATTCAATGAGCAGTTCTTC. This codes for CASSPGTSGVFNEQFF.

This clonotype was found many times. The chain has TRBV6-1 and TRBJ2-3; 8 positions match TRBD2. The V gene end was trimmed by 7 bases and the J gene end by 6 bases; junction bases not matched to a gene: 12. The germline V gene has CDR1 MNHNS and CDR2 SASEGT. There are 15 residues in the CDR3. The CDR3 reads CASISGGLVADTQYF. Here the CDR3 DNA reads TGTGCCAGCATCTCGGGGGGACTAGTCGCTGATACGCAGTATTTT.

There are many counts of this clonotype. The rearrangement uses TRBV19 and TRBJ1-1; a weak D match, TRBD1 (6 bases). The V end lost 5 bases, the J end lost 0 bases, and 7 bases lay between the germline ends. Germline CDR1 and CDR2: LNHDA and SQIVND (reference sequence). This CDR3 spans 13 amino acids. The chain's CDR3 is CASSGGMNTEAFF. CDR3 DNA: TGTGCCAGTAGTGGGGGCATGAACACTGAAGCTTTCTTT.

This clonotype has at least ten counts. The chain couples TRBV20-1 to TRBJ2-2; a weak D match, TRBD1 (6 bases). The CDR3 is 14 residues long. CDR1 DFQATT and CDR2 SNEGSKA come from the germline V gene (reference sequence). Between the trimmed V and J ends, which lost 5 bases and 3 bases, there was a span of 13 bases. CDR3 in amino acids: CSASWDTYTGELFF. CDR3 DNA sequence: TGCAGTGCTTCCTGGGACACTTACACCGGGGAGCTGTTTTTT.

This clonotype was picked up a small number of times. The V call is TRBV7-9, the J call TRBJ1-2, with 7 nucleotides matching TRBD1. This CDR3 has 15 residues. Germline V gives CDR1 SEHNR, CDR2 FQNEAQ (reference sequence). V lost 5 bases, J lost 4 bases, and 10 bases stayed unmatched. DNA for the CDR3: TGTGCCAGCAGCCCGCTCGCAGACAGGGCCTATGGCTACACCTTC. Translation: CASSPLADRAYGYTF. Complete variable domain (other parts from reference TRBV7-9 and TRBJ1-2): DTGVSQNPRHKITKRGQNVTFRCDPISEHNRLYWYRQTLGQGPEFLTYFQNEAQLEKSRLLSDRFSAERPKGSFSTLEIQRTEQGDSAMYLCASSPLADRAYGYTFGSGTRLTVV.

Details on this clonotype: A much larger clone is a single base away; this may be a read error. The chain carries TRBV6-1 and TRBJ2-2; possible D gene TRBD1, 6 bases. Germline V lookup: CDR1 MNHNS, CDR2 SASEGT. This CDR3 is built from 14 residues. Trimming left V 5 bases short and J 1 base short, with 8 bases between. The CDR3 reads CASSLQGNTGELFF. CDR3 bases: TGTGCCAGCAGTTTACAGGGGAACACCGGGGAGCTGTTTTTT.

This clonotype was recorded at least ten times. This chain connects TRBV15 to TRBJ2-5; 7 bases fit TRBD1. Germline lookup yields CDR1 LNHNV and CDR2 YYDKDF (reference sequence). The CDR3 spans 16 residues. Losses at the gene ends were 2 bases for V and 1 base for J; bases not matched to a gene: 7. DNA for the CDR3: TGTGCCACCAGCAGACGCACAGGGGTTAGCCAAGAGACCCAGTACTTC. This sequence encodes CATSRRTGVSQETQYF.

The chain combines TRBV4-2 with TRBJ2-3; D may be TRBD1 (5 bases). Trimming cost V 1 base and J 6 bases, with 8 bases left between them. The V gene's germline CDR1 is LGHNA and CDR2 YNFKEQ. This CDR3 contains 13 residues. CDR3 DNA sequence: TGTGCCAGCAGCCAAGCAGCAGGGGATACGCAGTATTTT. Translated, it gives CASSQAAGDTQYF.

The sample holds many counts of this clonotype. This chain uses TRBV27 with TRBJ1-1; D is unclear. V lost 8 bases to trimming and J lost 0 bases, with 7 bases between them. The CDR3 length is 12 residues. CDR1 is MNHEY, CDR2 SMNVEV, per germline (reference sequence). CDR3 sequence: CASGMMNTEAFF. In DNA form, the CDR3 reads TGTGCCAGCGGGATGATGAACACTGAAGCTTTCTTT.

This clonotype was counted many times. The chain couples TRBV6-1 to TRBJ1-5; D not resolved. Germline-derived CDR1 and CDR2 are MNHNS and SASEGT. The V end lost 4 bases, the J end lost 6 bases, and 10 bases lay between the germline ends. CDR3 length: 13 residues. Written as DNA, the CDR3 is TGTGCCAGCAGTGTTCCTTCGGGTCAGCCCCAGCATTTT. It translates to CASSVPSGQPQHF.

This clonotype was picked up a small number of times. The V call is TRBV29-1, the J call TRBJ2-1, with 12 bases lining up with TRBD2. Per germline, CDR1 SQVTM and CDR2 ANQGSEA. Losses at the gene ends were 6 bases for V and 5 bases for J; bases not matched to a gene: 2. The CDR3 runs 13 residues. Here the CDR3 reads CSVGLAGNNEQFF. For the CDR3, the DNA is TGCAGCGTGGGACTAGCGGGTAACAATGAGCAGTTCTTC.

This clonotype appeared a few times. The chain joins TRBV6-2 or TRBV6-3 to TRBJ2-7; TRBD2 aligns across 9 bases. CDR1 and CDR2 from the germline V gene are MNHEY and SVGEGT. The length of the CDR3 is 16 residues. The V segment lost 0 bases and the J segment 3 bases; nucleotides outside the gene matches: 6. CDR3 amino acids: CASSYSNPSGDYEQYF. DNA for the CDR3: TGTGCCAGCAGTTACTCGAACCCTAGCGGGGACTACGAGCAGTACTTC.

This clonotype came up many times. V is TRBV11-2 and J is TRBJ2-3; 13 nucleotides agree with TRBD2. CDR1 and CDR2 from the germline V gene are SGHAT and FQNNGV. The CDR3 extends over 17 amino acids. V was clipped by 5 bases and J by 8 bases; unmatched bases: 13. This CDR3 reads CASSKLAGGPGSGTQYF. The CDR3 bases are TGTGCCAGCAGCAAACTAGCGGGAGGGCCGGGATCGGGTACGCAGTATTTT.

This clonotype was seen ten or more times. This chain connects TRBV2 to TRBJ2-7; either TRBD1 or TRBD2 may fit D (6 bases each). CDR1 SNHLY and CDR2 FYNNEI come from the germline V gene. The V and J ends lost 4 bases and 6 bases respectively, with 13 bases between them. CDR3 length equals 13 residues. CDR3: CASSVEGGGEQYF. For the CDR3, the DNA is TGTGCCAGCAGTGTCGAGGGGGGTGGCGAGCAGTACTTC.

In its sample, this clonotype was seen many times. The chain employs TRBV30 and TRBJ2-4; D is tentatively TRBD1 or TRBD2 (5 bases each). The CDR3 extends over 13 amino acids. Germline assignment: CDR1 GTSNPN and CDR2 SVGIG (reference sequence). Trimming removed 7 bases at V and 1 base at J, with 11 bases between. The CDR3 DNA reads TGTGCCTTAGGGTGGGGGGCCAAAAACATTCAGTACTTC. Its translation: CALGWGAKNIQYF.

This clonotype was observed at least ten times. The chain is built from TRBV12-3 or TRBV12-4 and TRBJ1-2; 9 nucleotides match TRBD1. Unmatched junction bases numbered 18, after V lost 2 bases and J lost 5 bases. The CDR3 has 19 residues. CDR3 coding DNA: TGTGCCAGCAGTTTAAATTGGAAGAAGAGCGGGGGACAGGGATATGGCTACACCTTC. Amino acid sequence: CASSLNWKKSGGQGYGYTF.

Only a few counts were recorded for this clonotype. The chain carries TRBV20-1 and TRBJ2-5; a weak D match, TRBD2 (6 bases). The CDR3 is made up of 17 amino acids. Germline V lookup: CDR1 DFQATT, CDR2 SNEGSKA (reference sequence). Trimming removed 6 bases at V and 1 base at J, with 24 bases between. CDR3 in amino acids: CSAPRAVAGTFQETQYF. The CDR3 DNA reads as TGCAGTGCCCCTCGCGCTGTGGCGGGGACCTTCCAAGAGACCCAGTACTTC.

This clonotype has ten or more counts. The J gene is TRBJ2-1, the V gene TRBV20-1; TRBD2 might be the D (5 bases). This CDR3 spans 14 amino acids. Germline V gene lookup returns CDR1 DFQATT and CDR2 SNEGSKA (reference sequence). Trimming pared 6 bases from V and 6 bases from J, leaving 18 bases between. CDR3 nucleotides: TGCAGTGCCGGCCCCTTTAGCGACGTCAATGAGCAGTTCTTC. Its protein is CSAGPFSDVNEQFF.

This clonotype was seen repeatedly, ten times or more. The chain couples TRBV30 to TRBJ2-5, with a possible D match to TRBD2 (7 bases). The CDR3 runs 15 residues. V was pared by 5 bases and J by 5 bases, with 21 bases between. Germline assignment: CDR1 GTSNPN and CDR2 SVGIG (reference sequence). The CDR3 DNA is TGTGCCTGGGACCCGTCTGGGGGGGCCAGGGAGACCCAGTACTTC. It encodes CAWDPSGGARETQYF.

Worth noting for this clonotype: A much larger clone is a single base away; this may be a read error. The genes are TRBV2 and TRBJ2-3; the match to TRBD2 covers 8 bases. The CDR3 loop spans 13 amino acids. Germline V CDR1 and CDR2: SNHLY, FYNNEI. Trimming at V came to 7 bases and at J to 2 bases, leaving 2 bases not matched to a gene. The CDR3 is CASKGLVTDTQYF. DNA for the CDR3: TGTGCCAGCAAGGGACTAGTCACAGATACGCAGTATTTT.

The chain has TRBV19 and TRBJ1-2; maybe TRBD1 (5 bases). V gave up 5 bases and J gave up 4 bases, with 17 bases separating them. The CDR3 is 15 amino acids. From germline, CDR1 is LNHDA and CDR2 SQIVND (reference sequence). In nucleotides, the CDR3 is TGTGCCAGTAGTCCGCGACAGCCTTCCACCTATGGCTACACCTTC. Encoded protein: CASSPRQPSTYGYTF.

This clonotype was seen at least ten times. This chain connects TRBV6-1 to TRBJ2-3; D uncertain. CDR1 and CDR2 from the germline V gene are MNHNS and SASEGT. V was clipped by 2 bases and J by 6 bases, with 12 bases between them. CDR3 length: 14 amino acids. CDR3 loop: CASSETTAGDTQYF. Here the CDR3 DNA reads TGTGCCAGCAGTGAAACTACAGCCGGGGATACGCAGTATTTT.

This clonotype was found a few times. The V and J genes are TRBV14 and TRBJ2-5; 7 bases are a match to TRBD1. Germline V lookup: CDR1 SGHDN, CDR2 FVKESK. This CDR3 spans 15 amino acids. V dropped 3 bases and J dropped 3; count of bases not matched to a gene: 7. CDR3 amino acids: CASSHPTGTEETQYF. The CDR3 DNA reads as TGTGCCAGCAGCCACCCGACAGGGACAGAAGAGACCCAGTACTTC.

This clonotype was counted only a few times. CDR3 coding DNA: TGTGCCAGCAGTTCGGGACGGGGGTCCTACGAGCAGTACTTC. Amino acids: CASSSGRGSYEQYF. The chain carries TRBV28 and TRBJ2-7; possible D gene TRBD2, 6 bases. This CDR3 comprises 14 residues. Trimming pared 4 bases from V and 1 base from J, leaving 11 bases between. Germline V gene lookup returns CDR1 MDHEN and CDR2 SYDVKM.